Given below is one TCR beta chain in context. Germline V gene lookup returns CDR1 ENHRY and CDR2 SYGVKD. Deletions cut 0 bases from V and 1 base from J, with 9 bases between. The CDR3 length is 15 residues. The data originate from a study of blood T cell repertoires in COVID-19. The method was immunoSEQ multiplex PCR; TCRdb's version includes in-frame clones alone and lacks a portion of them. This table has tens of thousands of clones, around 90% appearing once. This chain connects TRBV10-3 to TRBJ1-1; D gene uncertain. Material for sequencing was peripheral blood. This TCR came from a man between 65 and 85 years old in a cohort sampled during active COVID-19. The CDR3 coding sequence is TGTGCCATCAGTGAGTCTAACAGACCGAACACTGAAGCTTTCTTT. Translating gives CAISESNRPNTEAFF.